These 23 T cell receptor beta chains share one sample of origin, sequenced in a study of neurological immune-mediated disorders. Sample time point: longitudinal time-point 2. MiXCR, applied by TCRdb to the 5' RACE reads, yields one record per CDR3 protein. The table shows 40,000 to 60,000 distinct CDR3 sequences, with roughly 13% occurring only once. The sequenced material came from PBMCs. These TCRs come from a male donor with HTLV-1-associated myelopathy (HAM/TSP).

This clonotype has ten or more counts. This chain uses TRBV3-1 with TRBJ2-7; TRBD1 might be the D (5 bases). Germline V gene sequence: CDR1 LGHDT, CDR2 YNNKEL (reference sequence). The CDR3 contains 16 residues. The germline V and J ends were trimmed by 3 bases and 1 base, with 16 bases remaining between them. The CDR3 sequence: CASSQHHRILSYEQYF. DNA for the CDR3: TGTGCCAGCAGCCAGCATCACAGGATCTTATCCTACGAGCAGTACTTC.

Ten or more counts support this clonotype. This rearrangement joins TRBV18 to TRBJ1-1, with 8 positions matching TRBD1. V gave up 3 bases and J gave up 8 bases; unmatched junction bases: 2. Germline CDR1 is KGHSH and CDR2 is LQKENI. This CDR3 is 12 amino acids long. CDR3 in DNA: TGTGCCAGCTCACCCAGGACAGGGGAAGCTTTCTTT. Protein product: CASSPRTGEAFF.

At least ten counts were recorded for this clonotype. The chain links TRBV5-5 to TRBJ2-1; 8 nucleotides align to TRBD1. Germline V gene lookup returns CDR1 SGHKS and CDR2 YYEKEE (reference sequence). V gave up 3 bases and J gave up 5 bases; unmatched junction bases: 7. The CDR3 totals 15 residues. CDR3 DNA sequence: TGTGCCAGCAGCTCAGCAGGGGGCTCGGACAATGAGCAGTTCTTC. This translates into CASSSAGGSDNEQFF.

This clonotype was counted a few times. The DNA of the CDR3 is TGTGCCAGCAGTTCAGGGATAGGGGGGCAGGAACAGCCCCAGCATTTT. It codes for CASSSGIGGQEQPQHF. The chain employs TRBV7-2 and TRBJ1-5; weak D call: TRBD1 (6 bases). Trimming pared 6 bases from V and 7 bases from J, leaving 22 bases between. Per germline, CDR1 SGHTA and CDR2 FQGNSA. The CDR3 is 16 residues long.

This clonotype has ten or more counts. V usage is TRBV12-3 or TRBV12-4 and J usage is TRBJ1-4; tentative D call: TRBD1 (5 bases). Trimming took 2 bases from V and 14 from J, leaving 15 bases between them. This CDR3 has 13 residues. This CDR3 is CASSLKVGTALFF. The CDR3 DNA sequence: TGTGCCAGCAGTTTAAAAGTTGGGACCGCGCTGTTTTTT.

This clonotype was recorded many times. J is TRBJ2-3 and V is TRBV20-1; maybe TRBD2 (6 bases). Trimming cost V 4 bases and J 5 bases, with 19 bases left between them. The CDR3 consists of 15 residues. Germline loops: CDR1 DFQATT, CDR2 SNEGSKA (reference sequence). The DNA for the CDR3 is TGCAGTGCTACCTCGACTAGGGATACGCAAGATACGCAGTATTTT. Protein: CSATSTRDTQDTQYF.

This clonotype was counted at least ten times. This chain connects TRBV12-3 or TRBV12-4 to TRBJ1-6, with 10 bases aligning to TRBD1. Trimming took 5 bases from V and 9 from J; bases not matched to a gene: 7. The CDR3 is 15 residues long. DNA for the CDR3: TGTGCCAGCAGTCGCCGGGACAGGGGAAGTTCACCCCTCCACTTT. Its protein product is CASSRRDRGSSPLHF.

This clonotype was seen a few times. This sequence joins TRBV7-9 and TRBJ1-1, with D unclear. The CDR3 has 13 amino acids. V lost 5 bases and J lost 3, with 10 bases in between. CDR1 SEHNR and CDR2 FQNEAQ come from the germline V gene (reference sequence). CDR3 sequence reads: CASSNVGYTEAFF. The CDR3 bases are TGTGCCAGCAGCAACGTCGGGTACACTGAAGCTTTCTTT.

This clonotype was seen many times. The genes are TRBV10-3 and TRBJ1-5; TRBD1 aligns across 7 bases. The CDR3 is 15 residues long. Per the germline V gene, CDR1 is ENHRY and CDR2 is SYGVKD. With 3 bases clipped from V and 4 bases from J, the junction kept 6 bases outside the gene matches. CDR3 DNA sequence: TGTGCCATCAGTGATACCGGGACAGCGAATCAGCCCCAGCATTTT. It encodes CAISDTGTANQPQHF.

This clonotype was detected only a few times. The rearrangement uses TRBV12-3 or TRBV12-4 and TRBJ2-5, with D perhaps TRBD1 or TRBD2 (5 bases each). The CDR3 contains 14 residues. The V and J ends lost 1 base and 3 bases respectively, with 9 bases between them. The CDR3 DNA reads TGTGCCAGCAGTTTAGAGAGGGGAAAAGAGACCCAGTACTTC. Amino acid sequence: CASSLERGKETQYF.

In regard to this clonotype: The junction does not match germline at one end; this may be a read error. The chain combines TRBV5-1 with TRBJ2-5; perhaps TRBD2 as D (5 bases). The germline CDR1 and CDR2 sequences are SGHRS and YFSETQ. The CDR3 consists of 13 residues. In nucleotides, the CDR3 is TGCACCAGCAGCGTGGGAGTTGAAGAGACCCAGTACTTC. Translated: CTSSVGVEETQYF.

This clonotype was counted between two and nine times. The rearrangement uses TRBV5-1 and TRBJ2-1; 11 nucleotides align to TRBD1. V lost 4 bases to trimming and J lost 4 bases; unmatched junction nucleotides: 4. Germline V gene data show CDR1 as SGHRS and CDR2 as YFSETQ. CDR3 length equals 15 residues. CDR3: CASSPGQGAYNEQFF. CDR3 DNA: TGCGCCAGCAGCCCCGGACAGGGGGCTTACAATGAGCAGTTCTTC.

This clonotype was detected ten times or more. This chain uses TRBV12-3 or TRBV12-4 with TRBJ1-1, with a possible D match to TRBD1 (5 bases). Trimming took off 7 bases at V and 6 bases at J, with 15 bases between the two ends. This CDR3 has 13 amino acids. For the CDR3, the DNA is TGTGCCAGCATTAGGACGGGGGTCCCTGAAGCTTTCTTT. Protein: CASIRTGVPEAFF.

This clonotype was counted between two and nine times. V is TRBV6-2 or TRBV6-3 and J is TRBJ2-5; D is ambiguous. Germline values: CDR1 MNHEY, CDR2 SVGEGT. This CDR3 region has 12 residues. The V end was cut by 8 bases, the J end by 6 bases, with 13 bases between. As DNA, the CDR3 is TGTGCCAGCTCCTTCGGACCCCAGACCCAGTACTTC. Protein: CASSFGPQTQYF.

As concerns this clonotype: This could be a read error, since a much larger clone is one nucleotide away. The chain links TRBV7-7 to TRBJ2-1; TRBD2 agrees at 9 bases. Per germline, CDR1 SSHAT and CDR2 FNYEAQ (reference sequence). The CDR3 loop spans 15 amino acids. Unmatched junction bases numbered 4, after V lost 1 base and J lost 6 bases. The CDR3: CASSLERGVINEQFF. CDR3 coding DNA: TGTGCCAGCAGCTTAGAGCGGGGGGTCATCAATGAGCAGTTCTTC.

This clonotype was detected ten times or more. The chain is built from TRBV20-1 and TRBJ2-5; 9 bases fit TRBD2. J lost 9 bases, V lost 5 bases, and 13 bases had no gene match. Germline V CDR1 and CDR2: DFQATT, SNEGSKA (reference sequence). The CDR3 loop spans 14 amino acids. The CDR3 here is CSAPSGGSNSAQYF. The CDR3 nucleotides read TGCAGTGCTCCCAGCGGGGGGAGTAATTCGGCCCAGTACTTC.

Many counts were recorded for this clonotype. Here the CDR3 DNA reads TGCGCCAGCAGCTGGGACCAGGGCGGGGATACGCAGTATTTT. Protein product: CASSWDQGGDTQYF. V usage is TRBV5-1 and J usage is TRBJ2-3, with D possibly being TRBD1 or TRBD2 (5 bases each). This CDR3 has 14 amino acids. The ends were cut back, 3 bases at V and 6 bases at J, with 14 bases in the middle. Germline CDR1 is SGHRS and CDR2 is YFSETQ.

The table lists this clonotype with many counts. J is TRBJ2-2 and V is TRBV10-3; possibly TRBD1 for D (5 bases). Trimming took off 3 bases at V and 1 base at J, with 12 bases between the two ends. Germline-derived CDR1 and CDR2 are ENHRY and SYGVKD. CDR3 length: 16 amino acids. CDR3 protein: CAISDLGQGNTGELFF. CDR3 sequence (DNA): TGTGCCATCAGTGACCTTGGGCAGGGGAACACCGGGGAGCTGTTTTTT.

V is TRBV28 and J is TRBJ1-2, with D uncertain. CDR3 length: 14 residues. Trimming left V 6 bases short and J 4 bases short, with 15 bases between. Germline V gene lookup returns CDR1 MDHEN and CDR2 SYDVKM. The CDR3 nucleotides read TGTGCCAGCAGCCCTGGTGCACCACCCTATGGCTACACCTTC. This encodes CASSPGAPPYGYTF.

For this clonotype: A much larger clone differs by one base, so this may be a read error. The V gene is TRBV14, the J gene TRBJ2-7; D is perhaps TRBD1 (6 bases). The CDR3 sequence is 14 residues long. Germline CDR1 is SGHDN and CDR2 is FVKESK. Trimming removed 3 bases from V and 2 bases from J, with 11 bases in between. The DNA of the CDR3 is TGTGCCAGCAGCCACGGAAAGGGGGCCTACGAGCAGTACTTC. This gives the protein CASSHGKGAYEQYF.

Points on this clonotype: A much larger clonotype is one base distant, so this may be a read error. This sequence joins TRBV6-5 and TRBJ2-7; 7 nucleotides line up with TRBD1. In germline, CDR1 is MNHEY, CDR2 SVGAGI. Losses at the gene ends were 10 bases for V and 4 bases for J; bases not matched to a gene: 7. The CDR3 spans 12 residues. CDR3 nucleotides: TGTGCCAACAGGGGTCGCGGGTACGAGCAGTACTTC. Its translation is CANRGRGYEQYF.

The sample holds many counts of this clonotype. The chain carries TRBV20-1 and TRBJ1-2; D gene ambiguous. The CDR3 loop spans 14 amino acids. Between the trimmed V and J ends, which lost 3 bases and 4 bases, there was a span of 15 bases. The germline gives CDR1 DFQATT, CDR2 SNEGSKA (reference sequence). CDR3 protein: CSASGLSDLYGYTF. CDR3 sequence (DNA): TGCAGTGCTAGCGGACTTTCAGACCTCTATGGCTACACCTTC.

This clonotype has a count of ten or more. The CDR3 sequence is CAISDSGTPTDTQYF. The CDR3, as DNA: TGTGCCATCAGTGATAGCGGCACGCCCACGGATACGCAGTATTTT. The chain couples TRBV10-3 to TRBJ2-3, with a weak D call TRBD2 (6 bases). Germline CDR1 reads ENHRY; CDR2 reads SYGVKD. Trimming shortened V by 3 bases and J by 6 bases, and 16 bases separated the two germline ends. CDR3 length: 15 residues.